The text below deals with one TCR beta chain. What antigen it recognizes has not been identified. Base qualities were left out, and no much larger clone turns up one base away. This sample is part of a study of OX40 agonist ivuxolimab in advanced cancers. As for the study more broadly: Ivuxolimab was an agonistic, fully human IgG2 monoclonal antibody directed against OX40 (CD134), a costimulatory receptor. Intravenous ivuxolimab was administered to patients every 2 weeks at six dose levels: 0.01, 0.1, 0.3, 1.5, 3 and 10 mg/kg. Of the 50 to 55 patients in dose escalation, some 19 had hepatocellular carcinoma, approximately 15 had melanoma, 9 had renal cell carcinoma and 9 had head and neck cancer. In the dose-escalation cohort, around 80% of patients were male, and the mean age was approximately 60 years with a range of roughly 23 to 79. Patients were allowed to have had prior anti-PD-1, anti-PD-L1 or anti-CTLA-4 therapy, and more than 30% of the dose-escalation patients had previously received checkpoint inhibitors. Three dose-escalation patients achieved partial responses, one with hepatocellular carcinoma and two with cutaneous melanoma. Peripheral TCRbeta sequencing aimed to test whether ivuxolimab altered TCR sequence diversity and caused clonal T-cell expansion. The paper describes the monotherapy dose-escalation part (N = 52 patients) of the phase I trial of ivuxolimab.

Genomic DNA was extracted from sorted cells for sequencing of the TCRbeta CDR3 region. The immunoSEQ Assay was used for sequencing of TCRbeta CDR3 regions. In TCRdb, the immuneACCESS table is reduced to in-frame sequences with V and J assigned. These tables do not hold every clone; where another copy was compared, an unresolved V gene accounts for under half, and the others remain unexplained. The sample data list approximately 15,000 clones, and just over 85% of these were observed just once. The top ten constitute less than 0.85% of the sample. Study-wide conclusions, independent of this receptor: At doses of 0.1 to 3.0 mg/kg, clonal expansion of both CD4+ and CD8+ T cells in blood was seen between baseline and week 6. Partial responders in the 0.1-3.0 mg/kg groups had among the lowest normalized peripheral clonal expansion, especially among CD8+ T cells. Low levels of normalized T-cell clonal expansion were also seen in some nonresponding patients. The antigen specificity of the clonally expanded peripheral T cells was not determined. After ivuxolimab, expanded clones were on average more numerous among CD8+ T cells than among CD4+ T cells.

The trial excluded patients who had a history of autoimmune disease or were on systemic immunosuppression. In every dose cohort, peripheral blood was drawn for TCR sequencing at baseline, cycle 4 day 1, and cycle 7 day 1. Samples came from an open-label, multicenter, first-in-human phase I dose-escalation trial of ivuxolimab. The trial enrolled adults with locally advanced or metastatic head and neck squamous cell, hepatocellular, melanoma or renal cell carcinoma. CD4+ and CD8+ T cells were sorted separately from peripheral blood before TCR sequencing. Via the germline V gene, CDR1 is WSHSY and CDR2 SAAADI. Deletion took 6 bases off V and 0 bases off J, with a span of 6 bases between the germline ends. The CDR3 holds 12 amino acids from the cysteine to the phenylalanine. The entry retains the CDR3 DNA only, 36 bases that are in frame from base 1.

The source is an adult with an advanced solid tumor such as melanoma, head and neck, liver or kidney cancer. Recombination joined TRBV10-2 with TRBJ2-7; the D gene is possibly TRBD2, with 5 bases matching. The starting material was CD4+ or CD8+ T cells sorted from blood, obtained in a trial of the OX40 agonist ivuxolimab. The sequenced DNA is TGCGCCAGCAGGACTACCTCCTACGAGCAGTACTTC. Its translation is CASRTTSYEQYF.